These 25 T cell receptor beta chains share one sample of origin, sequenced in a study of T-cell reconstitution after alpha-beta-depleted transplantation in children. Preparing the TCRbeta library involved the use of unique molecular identifiers. In TCRdb, the PCR reads were re-called with MiXCR into one record per CDR3 protein. Of 240,000 or so distinct CDR3 sequences in the sample, around 8% were seen once. This sample comprised PBMCs, mostly from graft donor cells, obtained 180 days after TCRalphabeta/CD19-depleted stem cell transplant. The receptor source for this set is a male patient younger than 18 who had a stem cell transplant for acute lymphoblastic leukemia, so the T cells may come from the graft donor.

This clonotype was seen ten or more times. V usage is TRBV5-1 and J usage is TRBJ2-7; a possible D gene is TRBD1 (6 bases). The CDR3 consists of 16 residues. Trimming left V 4 bases short and J 1 base short, with 18 bases between. Germline CDR1 SGHRS, CDR2 YFSETQ. CDR3 residues: CASSHAFGDTSYEQYF. The CDR3 DNA reads TGCGCCAGCAGCCACGCATTTGGGGACACTTCCTACGAGCAGTACTTC.

This clonotype appeared many times. The chain combines TRBV3-1 with TRBJ2-7; D could derive from TRBD1 or TRBD2 (5 bases each). From germline, CDR1 is LGHDT and CDR2 YNNKEL (reference sequence). The CDR3 loop spans 15 amino acids. The V end lost 4 bases, the J end lost 2 bases, and 15 bases lay between the germline ends. CDR3 in amino acids: CASSLTGTVAYEQYF. The DNA for the CDR3 is TGTGCCAGCAGCCTAACCGGGACCGTTGCCTACGAGCAGTACTTC.

The sample holds many counts of this clonotype. This chain uses TRBV7-7 with TRBJ2-7; D is possibly TRBD1 (6 bases). This CDR3 has 18 amino acids. V was clipped by 3 bases and J by 0 bases, with 21 bases between them. Germline CDR1 is SSHAT and CDR2 is FNYEAQ (reference sequence). CDR3 in DNA: TGTGCCAGCAGCTTTTGGTACAGGGATCCACCCCGCTCCTACGAGCAGTACTTC. Protein sequence: CASSFWYRDPPRSYEQYF.

V and J are TRBV6-5 and TRBJ2-2; possible D gene TRBD2, 6 bases. Looked up from germline, CDR1 is MNHEY and CDR2 is SVGAGI. The CDR3 is made up of 19 amino acids. V lost 0 bases and J 4 bases, leaving 21 bases between the germline ends. The DNA of the CDR3 is TGTGCCAGCAGTTACTCTACGATACGGGAAGGGACTTCCACCGGGGAGCTGTTTTTT. Amino acid sequence: CASSYSTIREGTSTGELFF.

Ten or more counts support this clonotype. This chain uses TRBV11-2 with TRBJ2-7, with TRBD1 matching over 8 bases. CDR1 and CDR2 (germline): SGHAT, FQNNGV. This CDR3 region has 13 residues. V shed 5 bases and J 5 bases; nucleotides not matched to a gene: 5. This CDR3 reads CASSRQGPHEQYF. The CDR3 coding sequence is TGTGCCAGCAGCAGACAGGGGCCCCACGAGCAGTACTTC.

This clonotype was counted ten times or more. This rearrangement joins TRBV5-4 to TRBJ2-5; no clear D. There are 13 residues in the CDR3. Germline lookup yields CDR1 SGHNT and CDR2 YYREEE (reference sequence). The germline V and J ends were trimmed by 4 bases and 0 bases, with 7 bases remaining between them. In DNA form, the CDR3 reads TGTGCCAGCAGCGCTTGGGACCAAGAGACCCAGTACTTC. This codes for CASSAWDQETQYF.

This clonotype was seen at least ten times. The J gene is TRBJ2-7, the V gene TRBV20-1, with 12 bases aligning to TRBD2. V shed 3 bases and J 5 bases; nucleotides not matched to a gene: 8. The CDR3 consists of 15 residues. Germline CDR1 is DFQATT and CDR2 is SNEGSKA (reference sequence). CDR3 region: CSASRLAGGTHEQYF. In DNA, the CDR3 is TGCAGTGCTAGTCGGCTAGCGGGGGGGACACACGAGCAGTACTTC.

This clonotype appeared many times. The chain carries TRBV19 and TRBJ2-1; D ambiguous. The CDR3 has 13 residues. The ends were cut back, 3 bases at V and 5 bases at J, with 8 bases in the middle. Germline V lookup: CDR1 LNHDA, CDR2 SQIVND (reference sequence). The CDR3 spells CASSILENNEQFF. The CDR3 coding sequence is TGTGCCAGTAGTATTCTGGAAAACAATGAGCAGTTCTTC.

Only one count was recorded for this clonotype. At one end the junction does not follow the germline gene, possibly because of a read error. The chain combines TRBV4-2 with TRBJ2-1; a weak D match, TRBD2 (6 bases). This CDR3 is built from 14 residues. CDR1 and CDR2 (germline): LGHNA, YNFKEQ. The CDR3 DNA reads as TGTGCCAGGAGCCCCGGGCTCGCGGGACGGGAGCAGTTCTTC. Translated: CARSPGLAGREQFF.

This clonotype has ten or more counts. The chain is built from TRBV7-9 and TRBJ2-5; maybe TRBD1 (5 bases). The CDR3 totals 14 residues. The germline V gene has CDR1 SEHNR and CDR2 FQNEAQ (reference sequence). V was trimmed by 4 bases and J by 0 bases, leaving 9 bases between them. CDR3 residues: CASSSGSYQETQYF. CDR3 bases: TGTGCCAGCAGCTCAGGGTCCTACCAAGAGACCCAGTACTTC.

This clonotype was seen a few times. The chain couples TRBV29-1 to TRBJ1-1, with a weak D call TRBD1 (5 bases). Per the germline V gene, CDR1 is SQVTM and CDR2 is ANQGSEA. Between the trimmed V and J ends, which lost 7 bases and 8 bases, there was a span of 14 bases. This CDR3 is built from 11 residues. The CDR3 loop reads CSGARGPEAFF. The CDR3 DNA is TGCAGCGGGGCCCGGGGCCCGGAAGCTTTCTTT.

This clonotype was observed at least ten times. The rearrangement uses TRBV12-3 or TRBV12-4 and TRBJ1-5; D uncertain. V shed 6 bases and J shed 4 bases, with 10 bases lying between them. This CDR3 has 13 amino acids. For the CDR3, the DNA is TGTGCCAGCAGCCGGGCTGGGAATCAGCCCCAGCATTTT. Its protein is CASSRAGNQPQHF.

The genes are TRBV20-1 and TRBJ2-5, with 9 bases matching TRBD1. Germline CDR1 reads DFQATT; CDR2 reads SNEGSKA (reference sequence). The CDR3 runs to 14 residues. V lost 5 bases, J lost 5 bases, and 9 bases stayed unmatched. CDR3 residues: CSARKQGAVETQYF. Written as DNA, the CDR3 is TGCAGTGCTCGCAAACAGGGGGCGGTGGAGACCCAGTACTTC.

This clonotype was picked up many times. This chain links TRBV12-3 or TRBV12-4 with TRBJ2-3; D is possibly TRBD2 (6 bases). V was shortened by 5 bases and J by 3 bases, with 12 bases between the two germline ends. There are 14 residues in the CDR3. The CDR3 loop is CASSHRTTTDTQYF. DNA of the CDR3: TGTGCCAGCAGTCATAGGACTACAACAGATACGCAGTATTTT.

This clonotype was picked up many times. The CDR3 DNA is TGTGCCAGCGGCGGGACAGGCTGGACTGAAGCTTTCTTT. Amino acids: CASGGTGWTEAFF. V and J are TRBV12-3 or TRBV12-4 and TRBJ1-1, with TRBD1 identical over 8 bases. V gave up 8 bases and J gave up 5 bases; unmatched junction bases: 7. The CDR3 runs 13 residues.

This clonotype was detected many times. The chain employs TRBV20-1 and TRBJ1-1, with TRBD1 matching 9 bases. Germline V gene data show CDR1 as DFQATT and CDR2 as SNEGSKA (reference sequence). The CDR3 totals 14 residues. V lost 2 bases to trimming and J lost 6 bases; unmatched junction nucleotides: 7. CDR3 DNA sequence: TGCAGTGCTAGAAGTGTTCGGACAGGGGCTGAAGCTTTCTTT. Translated: CSARSVRTGAEAFF.

The sample holds many counts of this clonotype. The chain recombines TRBV5-6 with TRBJ2-7; 8 bases are a match to TRBD2. Trimming took 4 bases from V and 3 from J; bases not matched to a gene: 6. Germline lookup yields CDR1 SGHDT and CDR2 YYEEEE. This CDR3 region has 14 residues. The CDR3 spells CASSPGLGFYEQYF. CDR3 DNA: TGTGCCAGCAGCCCGGGACTAGGCTTCTACGAGCAGTACTTC.

This clonotype has a count of ten or more. The chain combines TRBV20-1 with TRBJ2-2; 10 bases align to TRBD1. The CDR3 runs 16 residues. CDR1 DFQATT and CDR2 SNEGSKA come from the germline V gene (reference sequence). V dropped 0 bases and J dropped 0; count of bases not matched to a gene: 1. The CDR3 region is CSAREGQGTNTGELFF. DNA of the CDR3: TGCAGTGCTAGAGAGGGACAGGGGACGAACACCGGGGAGCTGTTTTTT.

Regarding this clonotype: One base away lies a much larger clone, so this may be a sequencing read error. V usage is TRBV19 and J usage is TRBJ1-5; D is unresolved. The CDR3 contains 13 residues. Per the germline V gene, CDR1 is LNHDA and CDR2 is SQIVND (reference sequence). CDR3 DNA: TGTGCCAGTAGTCTGGGCAGCTATCATCCCCAGCATTTT. This gives the protein CASSLGSYHPQHF.

This clonotype was counted ten times or more. The gene calls are TRBV2 and TRBJ2-7; 8 bases are a match to TRBD1. Germline-derived CDR1 and CDR2 are SNHLY and FYNNEI. The CDR3 length is 14 residues. V lost 4 bases and J lost 2; bases outside the gene matches: 4. For the CDR3, the DNA is TGTGCCAGCAGTGCAGGGACAGGAACCTACGAGCAGTACTTC. Its protein product is CASSAGTGTYEQYF.

This clonotype was detected ten times or more. The chain uses TRBV12-3 or TRBV12-4 and TRBJ2-1; 8 bases match TRBD1. V was pared by 3 bases and J by 2 bases, with 6 bases of the junction left unmatched. The CDR3 totals 16 residues. The CDR3 DNA reads TGTGCCAGCAGTTTGGACAGGGCTGATCCCTACAATGAGCAGTTCTTC. Its protein is CASSLDRADPYNEQFF.

This clonotype was seen many times. The chain combines TRBV5-1 with TRBJ2-3; TRBD2 matches at 11 bases. Germline V gene sequence: CDR1 SGHRS, CDR2 YFSETQ. CDR3 length: 17 amino acids. V shed 4 bases and J 2 bases; nucleotides not matched to a gene: 9. CDR3 bases: TGCGCCAGCAGCACGGGGACTAGCGGAGGCCACACAGATACGCAGTATTTT. This translates into CASSTGTSGGHTDTQYF.

This clonotype was detected many times. The chain employs TRBV20-1 and TRBJ2-7; D unclear. CDR3 length: 14 amino acids. V lost 0 bases and J lost 6, with 15 bases in between. CDR1 DFQATT and CDR2 SNEGSKA come from the germline V gene (reference sequence). The CDR3 DNA reads TGCAGTGCTAGAGACCAATTAGGGTACGGCGAGCAGTACTTC. Its translation is CSARDQLGYGEQYF.

This clonotype was observed many times. The CDR3 is CASSLPKGTSGGSSYNEQFF. The CDR3 DNA is TGTGCCAGCAGCCTCCCCAAAGGGACTAGCGGGGGGTCCTCCTACAATGAGCAGTTCTTC. J is TRBJ2-1 and V is TRBV7-2; 15 bases are a match to TRBD2. The length of the CDR3 is 20 residues. Looked up from germline, CDR1 is SGHTA and CDR2 is FQGNSA. The V gene end was trimmed by 5 bases and the J gene end by 0 bases; junction bases not matched to a gene: 11. Using reference TRBV7-2 and TRBJ2-1 for the parts outside the CDR3, the full variable domain is GAGVSQSPSNKVTEKGKDVELRCDPISGHTALYWYRQSLGQGLEFLIYFQGNSAPDKSGLPSDRFSAERTGGSVSTLTIQRTQQEDSAVYLCASSLPKGTSGGSSYNEQFFGPGTRLTVL.

This chain uses TRBV20-1 with TRBJ2-3, with 8 bases lining up with TRBD2. This CDR3 region has 14 residues. V lost 5 bases and J lost 0; bases outside the gene matches: 4. The germline V gene has CDR1 DFQATT and CDR2 SNEGSKA (reference sequence). CDR3: CSAEERGSTDTQYF. The CDR3 DNA reads as TGCAGTGCTGAAGAGCGGGGGAGCACAGATACGCAGTATTTT.